This TCR beta chain was identified during a study of control samples from healthy donors and cancer patients. With 4 bases removed from V and 4 bases from J, the gap between germline ends came to 10 bases. This CDR3 is 13 amino acids long. This clone came up once. Sequencing used immunoSEQ multiplex PCR; TCRdb keeps in-frame clones, though not all of them. This table holds 100,000 to 150,000 clones, around 92% found once. This TCR was sampled from a man aged 45-65 years with head and neck cancer. Source material: PBMCs. The chain links TRBV12-3 or TRBV12-4 to TRBJ2-5; D might be TRBD1 (5 bases). DNA of the CDR3: TGTGCCAGCAGTTCTACAAGGGGAGAGACCCAGTACTTC. This sequence encodes CASSSTRGETQYF.